A single sample is the source of the 11 T cell receptor beta chains below, sequenced in a study of T cell repertoires in cytomegalovirus infection. TCRdb called the reads again in MiXCR, with one record for every CDR3 protein. The sample shows over 250,000 distinct CDR3 sequences, 22% of them seen only once. No antigen has been assigned to these receptors. The sample was cultured PBMCs, taken from culture after CMV antigen stimulation. These receptors all come from a human donor in good health (CMV status not recorded). Some clones in this sample may be carry-over from other donors' samples.

There are a few counts of this clonotype. The chain links TRBV27 to TRBJ2-1; no definite D call. CDR3 length: 16 residues. V lost 3 bases and J 4 bases, leaving 16 bases between the germline ends. CDR1 is MNHEY, CDR2 SMNVEV, per germline (reference sequence). The DNA for the CDR3 is TGTGCCAGCAGTTTTGTTCTCCCGGCGAAATACAATGAGCAGTTCTTC. Translating gives CASSFVLPAKYNEQFF.

At least ten counts were recorded for this clonotype. The V gene is TRBV27, the J gene TRBJ1-2, with a possible D match to TRBD1 (5 bases). Looked up from germline, CDR1 is MNHEY and CDR2 is SMNVEV (reference sequence). Trimming removed 3 bases from V and 3 bases from J, with 11 bases in between. There are 14 residues in the CDR3. CDR3 protein: CASSLGTQDYGYTF. CDR3 nucleotides: TGTGCCAGCAGTTTGGGGACCCAGGACTATGGCTACACCTTC.

This clonotype was counted many times. The chain couples TRBV7-2 to TRBJ1-1, with TRBD1 matching 9 bases. Germline V gene lookup returns CDR1 SGHTA and CDR2 FQGNSA. V lost 0 bases and J lost 5; bases outside the gene matches: 4. The length of the CDR3 is 15 residues. The CDR3: CASSLAGTGRTEAFF. CDR3 bases: TGTGCCAGCAGCTTAGCGGGGACAGGGAGAACTGAAGCTTTCTTT.

This clonotype was detected only a few times. The CDR3 here is CASSPLIKKDSPNEKLFF. The DNA for the CDR3 is TGTGCCAGCAGCCCCCTTATAAAAAAGGACAGCCCTAATGAAAAACTGTTTTTT. The rearrangement uses TRBV5-4 and TRBJ1-4; D perhaps matches TRBD1 (6 bases). The germline V gene has CDR1 SGHNT and CDR2 YYREEE (reference sequence). The V and J ends lost 4 bases and 3 bases respectively, with 22 bases between them. This CDR3 has 18 amino acids.

The chain uses TRBV6-2 or TRBV6-3 and TRBJ1-1; possibly TRBD1 for D (5 bases). Per the germline V gene, CDR1 is MNHEY and CDR2 is SVGEGT. Trimming removed 0 bases from V and 7 bases from J, with 27 bases in between. The CDR3 totals 19 residues. CDR3 nucleotides: TGTGCCAGCAGTTACTCGAGGAGGGGCCCTGACCGGGGGAGTGTTGAAGCTTTCTTT. This gives the protein CASSYSRRGPDRGSVEAFF.

This clonotype was seen more than once but under ten times. The chain is built from TRBV28 and TRBJ2-1; 11 bases fit TRBD2. Germline V lookup: CDR1 MDHEN, CDR2 SYDVKM. The V segment lost 3 bases and the J segment 6 bases; nucleotides outside the gene matches: 7. The CDR3 extends over 16 amino acids. DNA of the CDR3: TGTGCCAGCAGTTTTATACTAGCGGGAGCATCCAATGAGCAGTTCTTC. It codes for CASSFILAGASNEQFF.

This clonotype was counted only a few times. The CDR3 DNA follows: TGTGCCAGCTCACCACAGGAACAGTCTGGCGAGCAGTTCTTC. It codes for CASSPQEQSGEQFF. The chain couples TRBV18 to TRBJ2-1; no reliable D call. This CDR3 comprises 14 residues. Trimming shortened V by 1 base and J by 10 bases, and 14 bases separated the two germline ends. Per germline, CDR1 KGHSH and CDR2 LQKENI.

This clonotype has at least ten counts. The gene calls are TRBV7-6 and TRBJ1-2; no clear D. The germline V and J ends were trimmed by 4 bases and 6 bases, with 15 bases remaining between them. Germline lookup yields CDR1 SGHVS and CDR2 FNYEAQ. The CDR3 sequence is 14 residues long. The chain's CDR3 is CASSYTPDGNGYTF. CDR3 nucleotides: TGTGCCAGCAGCTACACTCCTGATGGTAATGGCTACACCTTC.

This clonotype was counted only a few times. The chain joins TRBV7-2 to TRBJ2-7, with D perhaps assigned TRBD1 or TRBD2 (5 bases each). This CDR3 is 14 amino acids long. V was shortened by 0 bases and J by 3 bases, with 9 bases between the two germline ends. Germline values: CDR1 SGHTA, CDR2 FQGNSA. This CDR3 reads CASSLAPGLYEQYV. CDR3 nucleotide sequence: TGTGCCAGCAGCTTAGCCCCGGGGCTCTACGAGCAGTACGTC.

This clonotype was seen a handful of times. Here the CDR3 DNA reads TGTGCCAGTACCCGGTCGGGCCAAAATTCACCCCTCCACTTT. Amino acid sequence: CASTRSGQNSPLHF. The gene calls are TRBV19 and TRBJ1-6; D gene uncertain. CDR1 and CDR2 (germline): LNHDA, SQIVND (reference sequence). The CDR3 totals 14 residues. V gave up 7 bases and J gave up 7 bases, with 14 bases separating them.

The table lists this clonotype with a count of one. The chain joins TRBV7-9 to TRBJ2-3; D ambiguous. CDR3 size: 15 residues. The V gene's germline CDR1 is SEHNR and CDR2 FQNEAQ (reference sequence). The V end was cut by 1 base, the J end by 0 bases, with 8 bases between. The CDR3 reads CASSLDPDSTDTQYF. CDR3 nucleotide sequence: TGTGCCAGCAGCTTAGACCCCGATAGCACAGATACGCAGTATTTT.